The 29 T cell receptor beta chains in this list originate from one sample, sequenced in a study of shared clonotypes between healthy human individuals. Here immunoSEQ multiplex PCR was the method, and the copy in TCRdb shows in-frame clones only, minus some. The top ten clones hold about 1.7% of a sample with about 2.2 million clones, around 93% of them seen once. Naive CD8 cells lacked CD45RO and underwent positive selection for CCR7, leaving out terminally differentiated effector memory CD45RA+ cells. Specimen: naive CD8+ T cells from PBMCs. The receptors come from a man aged 18 to 35 in good health. Some clones in this sample may be carry-over from other donors' samples.

In DNA form, the CDR3 reads TGTGCCAGCAGTGACAGGGCCGGGACTGAAGCTTTCTTT. It encodes CASSDRAGTEAFF. V and J are TRBV2 and TRBJ1-1; weak D call: TRBD1 (5 bases). CDR3 length equals 13 residues. Germline V gene sequence: CDR1 SNHLY, CDR2 FYNNEI. Deletions cut 3 bases from V and 5 bases from J, with 10 bases between.

This clone has a single count. The gene calls are TRBV5-1 and TRBJ2-7, with D unclear. Deletions cut 2 bases from V and 3 bases from J, with 15 bases between. The CDR3 contains 15 residues. The germline V gene encodes CDR1 SGHRS and CDR2 YFSETQ. The CDR3 is CASSFDQPPFYEQYF. The CDR3 nucleotides read TGCGCCAGCAGCTTTGATCAGCCTCCCTTCTACGAGCAGTACTTC.

The chain recombines TRBV27 with TRBJ1-5, with D unresolved. The ends were cut back, 4 bases at V and 0 bases at J, with 13 bases in the middle. This CDR3 has 16 amino acids. Germline-derived CDR1 and CDR2 are MNHEY and SMNVEV (reference sequence). For the CDR3, the DNA is TGTGCCAGCAGTTGGCGGGGTGGGGATAGCAATCAGCCCCAGCATTTT. Protein product: CASSWRGGDSNQPQHF.

The chain uses TRBV30 and TRBJ2-3; TRBD1 matches 8 bases. The CDR3 loop spans 14 amino acids. The V and J ends lost 1 base and 4 bases, in that order; junction bases with no gene match: 4. Germline assignment: CDR1 GTSNPN and CDR2 SVGIG (reference sequence). Here the CDR3 reads CAWSGGQGPDTQYF. The CDR3 DNA reads TGTGCCTGGAGTGGAGGACAGGGACCAGATACGCAGTATTTT.

This clone was seen once. The chain recombines TRBV5-1 with TRBJ2-7, with D unresolved. In germline, CDR1 is SGHRS, CDR2 YFSETQ. Deletions cut 0 bases from V and 2 bases from J, with 9 bases between. This CDR3 has 14 amino acids. This CDR3 reads CASSLEVSTYEQYF. CDR3 coding DNA: TGCGCCAGCAGCTTGGAAGTGTCGACCTACGAGCAGTACTTC.

This clone was counted a single time. V gene TRBV13 combines with J gene TRBJ2-7; D perhaps matches TRBD1 (6 bases). Trimming took 5 bases from V and 0 from J, leaving 11 bases between them. The CDR3 spans 14 residues. Germline CDR1 reads PRHDT; CDR2 reads FYEKMQ (reference sequence). DNA for the CDR3: TGTGCCAGCAGCGCACGACAGGCCTCCTACGAGCAGTACTTC. This gives the protein CASSARQASYEQYF.

The chain links TRBV5-8 to TRBJ1-5; D is perhaps TRBD1 (6 bases). Trimming shortened V by 4 bases and J by 5 bases, and 13 bases separated the two germline ends. CDR3 length: 14 residues. Germline CDR1 SGHTS, CDR2 YDEGEE. In DNA form, the CDR3 reads TGTGCCAGCAGCCGGGGGGGGCCAGATCAGCCCCAGCATTTT. The encoded protein is CASSRGGPDQPQHF.

The chain links TRBV5-6 to TRBJ2-7; no definite D call. Germline CDR1 and CDR2: SGHDT and YYEEEE. Trimming shortened V by 0 bases and J by 5 bases, and 15 bases separated the two germline ends. This CDR3 comprises 15 residues. Here the CDR3 reads CASSLAGSPNHEQYF. The CDR3 region has the DNA TGTGCCAGCAGCTTGGCCGGCAGTCCGAACCACGAGCAGTACTTC.

This clone was seen once. The CDR3 region is CAWRGRSYEQYF. The CDR3 bases are TGTGCCTGGAGGGGACGGTCTTACGAGCAGTACTTC. The chain uses TRBV30 and TRBJ2-5; D may correspond to TRBD1 or TRBD2 (5 bases each). The DNA end lines up better with TRBJ2-7; the J call may be wrong. Germline V gene sequence: CDR1 GTSNPN, CDR2 SVGIG (reference sequence). The length of the CDR3 is 12 residues.

The J gene is TRBJ2-1, the V gene TRBV2; D is possibly TRBD2 (6 bases). The CDR3 is 16 amino acids. V was clipped by 0 bases and J by 2 bases, with 11 bases between them. The germline V gene encodes CDR1 SNHLY and CDR2 FYNNEI. The CDR3 DNA reads TGTGCCAGCAGTGAAGCCTTCCGGGAGACCTACAATGAGCAGTTCTTC. It specifies CASSEAFRETYNEQFF.

The chain joins TRBV5-4 to TRBJ2-2, with 9 positions matching TRBD1. This CDR3 has 16 amino acids. Trimming cost V 1 base and J 3 bases; bases outside gene matches: 4. Germline CDR1 is SGHNT and CDR2 is YYREEE (reference sequence). CDR3 loop: CASSLFGQGYTGELFF. The CDR3 nucleotides read TGTGCCAGCAGCTTGTTTGGACAGGGGTACACCGGGGAGCTGTTTTTT. The full variable domain, with the rest looked up from reference TRBV5-4 and TRBJ2-2, is ETGVTQSPTHLIKTRGQQVTLRCSSQSGHNTVSWYQQALGQGPQFIFQYYREEENGRGNFPPRFSGLQFPNYSSELNVNALELDDSALYLCASSLFGQGYTGELFFGEGSRLTVL.

The chain employs TRBV9 and TRBJ2-1, with 12 bases lining up with TRBD2. The germline V gene encodes CDR1 SGDLS and CDR2 YYNGEE. This CDR3 has 16 residues. J lost 9 bases, V lost 0 bases, and 7 bases had no gene match. CDR3 sequence reads: CASSVAVTSGSGEQFF. For the CDR3, the DNA is TGTGCCAGCAGCGTAGCTGTGACTAGCGGGAGTGGTGAGCAGTTCTTC.

In nucleotides, the CDR3 is TGTGCCAGCATCGCTCCTTGGGGGACTCCCCTTGGTGAAACCGGGGAGCTGTTTTTT. Its translation is CASIAPWGTPLGETGELFF. This chain links TRBV7-2 with TRBJ2-2, with D maybe TRBD2 (6 bases). Germline assignment: CDR1 SGHTA and CDR2 FQGNSA. This CDR3 comprises 19 residues. V lost 7 bases to trimming and J lost 5 bases, with 29 bases between them.

V usage is TRBV27 and J usage is TRBJ1-1; unclear D gene. The ends were cut back, 4 bases at V and 8 bases at J, with 17 bases in the middle. From germline, CDR1 is MNHEY and CDR2 SMNVEV (reference sequence). The CDR3 consists of 14 residues. CDR3: CASSYERGSGEAFF. The CDR3 DNA sequence: TGTGCCAGCAGTTACGAACGGGGTTCCGGGGAAGCTTTCTTT.

This clone was seen a single time. The chain is built from TRBV4-1 and TRBJ1-5; no reliable D call. Germline CDR1 MGHRA, CDR2 YSYEKL. Trimming shortened V by 2 bases and J by 1 base, and 18 bases separated the two germline ends. This CDR3 is 18 amino acids long. CDR3 region: CASSQTVGWLDSNQPQHF. CDR3 DNA sequence: TGCGCCAGCAGCCAAACCGTCGGATGGTTAGACAGCAATCAGCCCCAGCATTTT.

The chain carries TRBV27 and TRBJ2-3, with unresolved D. CDR1 is MNHEY, CDR2 SMNVEV, per germline (reference sequence). This CDR3 region has 15 residues. Trimming stripped 6 bases from V and 4 bases from J, with 17 bases between. The CDR3, as DNA: TGTGCCAGCAGCCCCCGGATGGGGAATCCAGATACGCAGTATTTT. Residues: CASSPRMGNPDTQYF.

As to this clone: The same CDR3 arises from other DNA sequences in this sample as well. Here the CDR3 reads CASSPGTVSYEQYF. CDR3 nucleotides: TGCGCCAGCAGCCCCGGGACAGTATCCTACGAGCAGTACTTC. J is TRBJ2-7 and V is TRBV4-1, with 7 nucleotides matching TRBD1. The CDR3 is 14 amino acids. J gave up 1 base and V 4 bases, and 4 bases lay outside the gene matches. Germline-derived CDR1 and CDR2 are MGHRA and YSYEKL.

The rearrangement uses TRBV6-5 and TRBJ2-7; D remains ambiguous. V lost 2 bases to trimming and J lost 3 bases, with 11 bases between them. The CDR3 sequence is 14 residues long. From germline, CDR1 is MNHEY and CDR2 SVGAGI. As DNA, the CDR3 is TGTGCCAGCAGTTACCATGGCGGAAACTACGAGCAGTACTTC. Translation: CASSYHGGNYEQYF.

This CDR3 reads CATSGRRAPNTEAFF. In nucleotides, the CDR3 is TGTGCCACCAGCGGTAGGAGGGCTCCGAACACTGAAGCTTTCTTT. The chain combines TRBV15 with TRBJ1-1; D remains ambiguous. The length of the CDR3 is 15 residues. Germline CDR1 LNHNV, CDR2 YYDKDF (reference sequence). The germline V and J ends were trimmed by 5 bases and 1 base, with 14 bases remaining between them.

The chain has TRBV27 and TRBJ2-7; TRBD1 matches 7 bases. The CDR3 runs to 14 residues. Losses at the gene ends were 0 bases for V and 5 bases for J; bases not matched to a gene: 4. CDR1 is MNHEY and CDR2 is SMNVEV in the germline V gene (reference sequence). The CDR3 loop is CASSLSRGNNEQYF. In nucleotides, the CDR3 is TGTGCCAGCAGTTTATCCAGGGGGAACAACGAGCAGTACTTC.

This sequence joins TRBV28 and TRBJ2-3, with 10 positions matching TRBD2. The ends lost 5 bases at V and 3 bases at J; junction bases unmatched: 8. CDR1 and CDR2 (germline): MDHEN, SYDVKM. This CDR3 has 16 residues. The CDR3 sequence is CASSPVAGGRTDTQYF. The CDR3 DNA is TGTGCCAGCAGTCCCGTAGCGGGAGGCAGGACAGATACGCAGTATTTT.

The chain recombines TRBV5-8 with TRBJ2-5; no firm D call. Looked up from germline, CDR1 is SGHTS and CDR2 is YDEGEE. The length of the CDR3 is 13 residues. V dropped 2 bases and J dropped 1 base, with 6 bases sitting between them. CDR3 sequence reads: CASSFRTQETQYF. The CDR3 DNA follows: TGTGCCAGCAGCTTCCGGACCCAAGAGACCCAGTACTTC. Together with reference TRBV5-8 and TRBJ2-5, the CDR3 gives the full variable domain: EAGVTQSPTHLIKTRGQQATLRCSPISGHTSVYWYQQALGLGLQFLLWYDEGEERNRGNFPPRFSGRQFPNYSSELNVNALELEDSALYLCASSFRTQETQYFGPGTRLLVL.

V and J are TRBV5-4 and TRBJ2-1; possibly TRBD1 for D (6 bases). This CDR3 contains 15 residues. The germline gives CDR1 SGHNT, CDR2 YYREEE (reference sequence). Trimming left V 4 bases short and J 6 bases short, with 17 bases between. This chain's CDR3 is CASSPPDRALNEQFF. The CDR3 region has the DNA TGTGCCAGCAGCCCGCCGGACAGAGCCCTCAATGAGCAGTTCTTC.

A note on this clone: Other nucleotide sequences from this sample produce the same CDR3. This chain joins TRBV27 and TRBJ1-2; tentatively, D is TRBD1 (6 bases). V lost 6 bases and J 8 bases, leaving 16 bases between the germline ends. Germline CDR1 MNHEY, CDR2 SMNVEV (reference sequence). This CDR3 contains 13 residues. The CDR3 bases are TGTGCCAGCAGCATCAGGGGATCGGAAGGCTACACCTTC. Translating it yields CASSIRGSEGYTF.

The CDR3 loop reads CASRGSTGRVTDTQYF. In DNA, the CDR3 is TGTGCCAGCAGGGGAAGTACCGGGAGAGTCACAGATACGCAGTATTTT. This rearrangement joins TRBV7-9 to TRBJ2-3, with D perhaps matching TRBD2 (6 bases). CDR1 is SEHNR and CDR2 is FQNEAQ in the germline V gene (reference sequence). With 6 bases removed from V and 2 bases from J, the gap between germline ends came to 18 bases. This CDR3 region has 16 residues.

The chain combines TRBV7-8 with TRBJ2-1, with a possible D match to TRBD2 (5 bases). Per the germline V gene, CDR1 is SGHVS and CDR2 is FQNEAQ. The V and J ends lost 4 bases and 3 bases respectively, with 10 bases between them. The CDR3 spans 14 residues. CDR3 region: CASSSPSIYNEQFF. The CDR3 DNA reads TGTGCCAGCAGCTCCCCTAGCATCTACAATGAGCAGTTCTTC.

The chain uses TRBV28 and TRBJ2-7; D perhaps matches TRBD1 (5 bases). V gave up 4 bases and J gave up 2 bases, with 15 bases separating them. The CDR3 length is 15 residues. The germline V gene has CDR1 MDHEN and CDR2 SYDVKM. The CDR3 DNA follows: TGTGCCAGCAGTTCCCGAGCAGGGAACCCCTACGAGCAGTACTTC. This encodes CASSSRAGNPYEQYF.

The chain links TRBV29-1 to TRBJ1-5; D gene unclear. The germline CDR1 and CDR2 sequences are SQVTM and ANQGSEA. This CDR3 comprises 12 residues. V was cut by 2 bases and J by 6 bases, with 8 bases left in between. As DNA, the CDR3 is TGCAGCGTTGAAACGGGAGGTCAGCCCCAGCATTTT. It codes for CSVETGGQPQHF.

Worth noting for this clone: Other DNA sequences in the sample encode the same CDR3. The chain uses TRBV4-1 and TRBJ1-1; no reliable D call. The CDR3 length is 14 residues. Trimming cost V 1 base and J 1 base, with 7 bases left between them. CDR1 MGHRA and CDR2 YSYEKL come from the germline V gene. The CDR3 here is CASSQAGKNTEAFF. In DNA, the CDR3 is TGCGCCAGCAGCCAAGCAGGCAAGAACACTGAAGCTTTCTTT.